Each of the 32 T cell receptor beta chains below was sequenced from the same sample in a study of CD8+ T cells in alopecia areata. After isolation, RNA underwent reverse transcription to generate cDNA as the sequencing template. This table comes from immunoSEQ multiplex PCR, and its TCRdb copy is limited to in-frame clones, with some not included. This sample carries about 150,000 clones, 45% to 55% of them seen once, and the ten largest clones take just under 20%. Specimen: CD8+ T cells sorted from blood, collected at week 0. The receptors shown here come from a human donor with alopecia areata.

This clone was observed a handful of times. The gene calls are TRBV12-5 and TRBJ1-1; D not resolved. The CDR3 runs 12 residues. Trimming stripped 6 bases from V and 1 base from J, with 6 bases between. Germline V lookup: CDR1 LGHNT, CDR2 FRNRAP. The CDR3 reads CASGVGNTEAFF. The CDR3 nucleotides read TGTGCTAGTGGCGTGGGGAACACTGAAGCTTTCTTT.

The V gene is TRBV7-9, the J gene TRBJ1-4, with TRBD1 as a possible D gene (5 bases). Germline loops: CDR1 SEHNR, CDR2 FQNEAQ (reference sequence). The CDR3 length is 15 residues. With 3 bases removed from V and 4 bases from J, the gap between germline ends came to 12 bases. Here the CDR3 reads CASSFSGHLNEKLFF. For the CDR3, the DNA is TGTGCCAGCAGCTTCTCCGGACACCTTAATGAAAAACTGTTTTTT.

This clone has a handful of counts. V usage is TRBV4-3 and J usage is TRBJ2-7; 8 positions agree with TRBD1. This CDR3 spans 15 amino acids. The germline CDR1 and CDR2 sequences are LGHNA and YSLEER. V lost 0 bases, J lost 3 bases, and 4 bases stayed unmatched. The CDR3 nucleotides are TGCGCCAGCAGCCAAGATCGAGGGACAGGCTACGAGCAGTACTTC. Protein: CASSQDRGTGYEQYF.

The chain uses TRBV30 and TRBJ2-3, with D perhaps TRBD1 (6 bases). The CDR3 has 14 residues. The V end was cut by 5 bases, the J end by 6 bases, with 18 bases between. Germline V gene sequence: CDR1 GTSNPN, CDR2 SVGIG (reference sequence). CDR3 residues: CAWGDNLPGDTQYF. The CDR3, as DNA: TGTGCCTGGGGGGACAACCTCCCAGGGGATACGCAGTATTTT.

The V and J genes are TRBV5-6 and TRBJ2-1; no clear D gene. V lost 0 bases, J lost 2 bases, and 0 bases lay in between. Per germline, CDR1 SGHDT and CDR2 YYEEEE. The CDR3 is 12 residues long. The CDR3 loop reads CASSLAYNEQFF. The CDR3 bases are TGTGCCAGCAGCTTGGCCTACAATGAGCAGTTCTTC.

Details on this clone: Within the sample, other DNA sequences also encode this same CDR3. CDR3 amino acids: CASSPPGVPSYEQYF. In nucleotides, the CDR3 is TGTGCCAGCTCACCACCGGGCGTCCCCTCCTACGAGCAGTACTTC. This chain joins TRBV18 and TRBJ2-7; no clear D. The CDR3 length is 15 residues. The V end lost 0 bases, the J end lost 0 bases, and 9 bases lay between the germline ends. Germline-derived CDR1 and CDR2 are KGHSH and LQKENI. The complete variable domain, with remaining parts taken from reference TRBV18 and TRBJ2-7, reads NAGVMQNPRHLVRRRGQEARLRCSPMKGHSHVYWYRQLPEEGLKFMVYLQKENIIDESGMPKERFSAEFPKEGPSILRIQQVVRGDSAAYFCASSPPGVPSYEQYFGPGTRLTVT.

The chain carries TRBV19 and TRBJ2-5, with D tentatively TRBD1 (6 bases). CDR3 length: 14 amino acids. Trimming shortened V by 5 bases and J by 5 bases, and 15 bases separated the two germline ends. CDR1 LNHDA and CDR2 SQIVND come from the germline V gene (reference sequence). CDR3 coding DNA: TGTGCCAGTAGTGAACAGGGTTCACCCGAGACCCAGTACTTC. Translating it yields CASSEQGSPETQYF.

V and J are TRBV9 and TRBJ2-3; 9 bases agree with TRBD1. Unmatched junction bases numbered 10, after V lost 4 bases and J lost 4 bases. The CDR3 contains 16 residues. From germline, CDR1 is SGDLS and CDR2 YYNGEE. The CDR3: CASSRTGTGSSDTQYF. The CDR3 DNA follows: TGTGCCAGCAGCCGGACCGGGACAGGGTCTTCAGATACGCAGTATTTT.

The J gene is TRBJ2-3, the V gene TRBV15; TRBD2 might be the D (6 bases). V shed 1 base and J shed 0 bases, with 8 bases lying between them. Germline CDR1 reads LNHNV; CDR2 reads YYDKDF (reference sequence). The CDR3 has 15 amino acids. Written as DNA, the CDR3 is TGTGCCACCAGCAGAGGGGACTCTAGCACAGATACGCAGTATTTT. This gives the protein CATSRGDSSTDTQYF.

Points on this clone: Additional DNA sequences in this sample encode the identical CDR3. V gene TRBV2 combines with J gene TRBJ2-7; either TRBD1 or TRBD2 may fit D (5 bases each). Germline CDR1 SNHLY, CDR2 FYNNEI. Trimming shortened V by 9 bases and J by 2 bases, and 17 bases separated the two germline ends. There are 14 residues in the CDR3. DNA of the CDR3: TGTGCCAGTGATCCCGGGACCGAAACCTACGAGCAGTACTTC. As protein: CASDPGTETYEQYF.

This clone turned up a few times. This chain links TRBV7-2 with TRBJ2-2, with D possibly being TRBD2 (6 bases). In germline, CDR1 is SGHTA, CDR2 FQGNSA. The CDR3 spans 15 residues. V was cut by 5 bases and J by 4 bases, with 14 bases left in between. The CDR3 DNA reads TGTGCCAGCAGCCTAACTAGCAGCGGCACCGGGGAGCTGTTTTTT. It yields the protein CASSLTSSGTGELFF.

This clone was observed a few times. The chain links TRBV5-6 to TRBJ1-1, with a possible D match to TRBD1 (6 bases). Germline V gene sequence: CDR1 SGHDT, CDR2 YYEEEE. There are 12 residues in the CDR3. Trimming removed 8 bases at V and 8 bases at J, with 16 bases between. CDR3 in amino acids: CASIATGSEAFF. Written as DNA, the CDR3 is TGTGCCAGTATCGCGACAGGCTCGGAAGCTTTCTTT.

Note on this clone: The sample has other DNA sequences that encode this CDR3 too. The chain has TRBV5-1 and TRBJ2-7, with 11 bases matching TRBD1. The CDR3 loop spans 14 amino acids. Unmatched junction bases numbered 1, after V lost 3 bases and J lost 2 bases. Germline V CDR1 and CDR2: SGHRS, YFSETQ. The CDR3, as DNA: TGCGCCAGCAGCTCGGGACAGGGGGCCTACGAGCAGTACTTC. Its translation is CASSSGQGAYEQYF.

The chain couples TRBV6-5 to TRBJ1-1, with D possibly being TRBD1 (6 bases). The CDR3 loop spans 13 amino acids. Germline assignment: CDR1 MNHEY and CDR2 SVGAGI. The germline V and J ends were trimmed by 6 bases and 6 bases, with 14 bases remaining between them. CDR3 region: CASSLRYRAEAFF. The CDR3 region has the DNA TGTGCCAGCAGCCTACGGTACAGGGCTGAAGCTTTCTTT.

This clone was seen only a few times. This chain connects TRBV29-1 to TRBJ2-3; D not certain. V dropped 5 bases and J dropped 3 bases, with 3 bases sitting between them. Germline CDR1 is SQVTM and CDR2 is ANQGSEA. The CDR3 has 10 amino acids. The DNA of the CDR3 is TGCAGCGTTTTAACAGATACGCAGTATTTT. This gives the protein CSVLTDTQYF.

The DNA of the CDR3 is TGTGCCAGCGGAGCTAGCTCCTACGAGCAGTACTTC. The encoded protein is CASGASSYEQYF. This rearrangement joins TRBV14 to TRBJ2-7; the D is unclear. Germline CDR1 and CDR2: SGHDN and FVKESK. Trimming left V 8 bases short and J 0 bases short, with 8 bases between. This CDR3 is 12 amino acids long.

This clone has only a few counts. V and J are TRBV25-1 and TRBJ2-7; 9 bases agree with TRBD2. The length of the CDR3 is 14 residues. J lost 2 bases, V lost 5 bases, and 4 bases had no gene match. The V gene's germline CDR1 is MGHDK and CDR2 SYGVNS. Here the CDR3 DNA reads TGTGCCAGCAGTCTTGCTAGCGGGGCCTACGAGCAGTACTTC. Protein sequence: CASSLASGAYEQYF.

CDR3 amino acids: CASSSQGHYEQYF. The CDR3, as DNA: TGTGCCAGCAGCTCTCAAGGGCACTACGAGCAGTACTTC. V gene TRBV7-8 combines with J gene TRBJ2-7; D is unresolved. V lost 4 bases, J lost 3 bases, and 10 bases lay in between. Germline CDR1 reads SGHVS; CDR2 reads FQNEAQ. This CDR3 is 13 amino acids long.

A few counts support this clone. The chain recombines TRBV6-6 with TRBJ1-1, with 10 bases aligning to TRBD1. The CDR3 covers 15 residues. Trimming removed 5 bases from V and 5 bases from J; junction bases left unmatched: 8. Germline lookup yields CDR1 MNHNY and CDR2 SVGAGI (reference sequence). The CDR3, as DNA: TGTGCCAGCAGTGACGACAGGGGGCGAAAAACTGAAGCTTTCTTT. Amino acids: CASSDDRGRKTEAFF.

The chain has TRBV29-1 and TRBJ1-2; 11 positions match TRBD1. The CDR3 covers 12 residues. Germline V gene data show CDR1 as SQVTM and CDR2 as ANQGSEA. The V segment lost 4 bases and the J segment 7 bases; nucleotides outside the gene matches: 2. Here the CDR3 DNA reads TGCAGCGTTGGGGACAGGGGGACTGGCTACACCTTC. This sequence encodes CSVGDRGTGYTF. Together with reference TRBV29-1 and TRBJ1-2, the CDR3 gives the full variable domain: SAVISQKPSRDICQRGTSLTIQCQVDSQVTMMFWYRQQPGQSLTLIATANQGSEATYESGFVIDKFPISRPNLTFSTLTVSNMSPEDSSIYLCSVGDRGTGYTFGSGTRLTVV.

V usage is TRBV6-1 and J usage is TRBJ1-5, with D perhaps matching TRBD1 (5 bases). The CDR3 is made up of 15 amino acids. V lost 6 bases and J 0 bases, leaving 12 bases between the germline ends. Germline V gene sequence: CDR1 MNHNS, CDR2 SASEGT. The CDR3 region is CASSPDRTSNQPQHF. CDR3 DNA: TGTGCCAGCAGCCCCGACAGAACTAGCAATCAGCCCCAGCATTTT.

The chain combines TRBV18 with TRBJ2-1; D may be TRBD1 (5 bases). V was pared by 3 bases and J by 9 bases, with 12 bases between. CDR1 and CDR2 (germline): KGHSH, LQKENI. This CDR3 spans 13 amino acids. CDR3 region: CASSPGGAGEQFF. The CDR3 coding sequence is TGTGCCAGCTCACCCGGTGGGGCAGGTGAGCAGTTCTTC.

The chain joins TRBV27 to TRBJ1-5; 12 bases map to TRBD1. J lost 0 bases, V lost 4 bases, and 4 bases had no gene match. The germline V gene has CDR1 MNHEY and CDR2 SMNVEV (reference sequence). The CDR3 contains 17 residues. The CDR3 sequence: CASSSGQGARSNQPQHF. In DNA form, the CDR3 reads TGTGCCAGCAGTTCGGGACAGGGGGCACGTAGCAATCAGCCCCAGCATTTT.

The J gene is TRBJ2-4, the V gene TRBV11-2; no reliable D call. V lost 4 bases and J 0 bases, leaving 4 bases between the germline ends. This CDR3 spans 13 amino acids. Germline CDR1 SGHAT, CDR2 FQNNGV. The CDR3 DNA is TGTGCCAGCAGCTGGACAGCCAAAAACATTCAGTACTTC. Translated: CASSWTAKNIQYF.

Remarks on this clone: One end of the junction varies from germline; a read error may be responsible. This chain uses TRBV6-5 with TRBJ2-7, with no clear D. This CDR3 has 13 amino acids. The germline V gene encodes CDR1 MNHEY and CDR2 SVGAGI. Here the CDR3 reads CASSYRVSSEQYF. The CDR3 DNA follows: TGTGCCAGCAGTTACAGGGTTTCCTCCGAGCAGTACTTC.

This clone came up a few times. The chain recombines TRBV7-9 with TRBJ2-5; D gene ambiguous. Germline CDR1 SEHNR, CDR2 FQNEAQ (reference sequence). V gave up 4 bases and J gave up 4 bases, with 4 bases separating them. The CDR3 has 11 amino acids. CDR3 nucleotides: TGTGCCAGCAGCTCCTTAGAGACCCAGTACTTC. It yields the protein CASSSLETQYF.

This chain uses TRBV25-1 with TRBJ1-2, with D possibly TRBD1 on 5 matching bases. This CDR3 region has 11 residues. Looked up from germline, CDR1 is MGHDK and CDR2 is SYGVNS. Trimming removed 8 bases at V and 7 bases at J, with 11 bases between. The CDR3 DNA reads TGTGCCAGCGTCGGGACCGGTGGCTACACCTTC. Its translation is CASVGTGGYTF.

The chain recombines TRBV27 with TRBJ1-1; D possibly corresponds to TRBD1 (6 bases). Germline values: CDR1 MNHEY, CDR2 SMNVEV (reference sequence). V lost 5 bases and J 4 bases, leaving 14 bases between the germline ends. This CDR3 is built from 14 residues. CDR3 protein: CASSPTGGVTEAFF. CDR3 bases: TGTGCCAGCAGTCCGACAGGAGGGGTCACTGAAGCTTTCTTT.

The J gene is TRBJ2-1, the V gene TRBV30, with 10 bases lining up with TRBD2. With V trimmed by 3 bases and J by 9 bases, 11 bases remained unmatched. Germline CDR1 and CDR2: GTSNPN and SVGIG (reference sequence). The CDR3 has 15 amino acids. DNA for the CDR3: TGTGCCTGGAGCGTGGGGCCTAGCGGGAGTTCTGAGCAGTTCTTC. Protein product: CAWSVGPSGSSEQFF.

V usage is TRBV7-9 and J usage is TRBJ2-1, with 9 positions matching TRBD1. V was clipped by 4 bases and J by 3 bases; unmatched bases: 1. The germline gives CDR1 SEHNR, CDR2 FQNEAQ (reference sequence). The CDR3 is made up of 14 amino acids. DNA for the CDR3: TGTGCCAGCAGCTCGACAGGGGGCTACAATGAGCAGTTCTTC. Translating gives CASSSTGGYNEQFF.

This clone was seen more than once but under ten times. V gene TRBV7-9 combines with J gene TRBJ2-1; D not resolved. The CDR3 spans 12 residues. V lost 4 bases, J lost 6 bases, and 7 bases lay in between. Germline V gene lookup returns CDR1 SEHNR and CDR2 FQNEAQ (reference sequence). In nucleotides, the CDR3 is TGTGCCAGCAGCTCAGACCGCAATGAGCAGTTCTTC. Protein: CASSSDRNEQFF.

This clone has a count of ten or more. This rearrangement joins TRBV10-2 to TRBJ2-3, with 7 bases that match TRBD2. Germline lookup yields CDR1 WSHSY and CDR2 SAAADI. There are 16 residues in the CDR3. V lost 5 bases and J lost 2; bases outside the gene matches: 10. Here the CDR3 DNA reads TGCGCCAGCAGTACCTATGCGGGGGTACCCACAGATACGCAGTATTTT. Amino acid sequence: CASSTYAGVPTDTQYF.